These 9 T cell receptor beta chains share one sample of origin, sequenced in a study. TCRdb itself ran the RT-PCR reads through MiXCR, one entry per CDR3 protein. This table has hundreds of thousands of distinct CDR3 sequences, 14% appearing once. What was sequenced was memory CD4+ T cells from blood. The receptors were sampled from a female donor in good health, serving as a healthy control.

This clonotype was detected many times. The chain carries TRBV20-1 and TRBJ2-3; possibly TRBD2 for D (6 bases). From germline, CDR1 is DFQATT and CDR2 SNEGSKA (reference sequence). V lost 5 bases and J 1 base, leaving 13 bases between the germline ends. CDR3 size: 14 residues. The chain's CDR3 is CSAPGLLGTDTQYF. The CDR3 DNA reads TGCAGTGCTCCGGGACTCCTAGGCACAGATACGCAGTATTTT.

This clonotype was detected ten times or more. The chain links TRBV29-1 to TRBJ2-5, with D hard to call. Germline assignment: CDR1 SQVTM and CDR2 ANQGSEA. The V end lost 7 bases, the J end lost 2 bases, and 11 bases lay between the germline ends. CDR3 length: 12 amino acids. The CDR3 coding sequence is TGCAGCGCGTGGGCAGAACAAGAGACCCAGTACTTC. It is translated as CSAWAEQETQYF.

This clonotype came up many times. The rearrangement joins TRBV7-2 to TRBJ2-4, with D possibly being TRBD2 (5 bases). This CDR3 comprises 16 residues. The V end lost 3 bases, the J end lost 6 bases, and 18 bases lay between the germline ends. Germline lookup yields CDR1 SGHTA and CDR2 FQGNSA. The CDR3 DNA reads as TGTGCCAGCAGCTTTGTGGCTAACCACGAGGGAAACATTCAGTACTTC. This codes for CASSFVANHEGNIQYF.

This chain's CDR3 is CASSDLGVYNEQFF. Written as DNA, the CDR3 is TGTGCCAGCAGTGATCTAGGGGTTTACAATGAGCAGTTCTTC. This sequence joins TRBV2 and TRBJ2-1, with D possibly matching TRBD1 (5 bases). The CDR3 has 14 amino acids. V lost 3 bases and J lost 4, with 10 bases in between. CDR1 and CDR2 (germline): SNHLY, FYNNEI.

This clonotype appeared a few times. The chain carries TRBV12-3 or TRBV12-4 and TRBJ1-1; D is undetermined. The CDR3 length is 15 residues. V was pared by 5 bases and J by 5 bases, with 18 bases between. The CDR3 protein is CASSTRASEGTEAFF. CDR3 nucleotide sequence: TGTGCCAGCAGTACTAGGGCTTCAGAGGGAACTGAAGCTTTCTTT.

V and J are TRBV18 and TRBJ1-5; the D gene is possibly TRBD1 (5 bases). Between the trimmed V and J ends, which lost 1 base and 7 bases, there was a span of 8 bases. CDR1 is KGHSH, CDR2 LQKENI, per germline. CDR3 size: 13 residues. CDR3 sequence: CASSPLEGQPQHF. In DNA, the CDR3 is TGTGCCAGCTCACCACTGGAGGGGCAGCCCCAGCATTTT.

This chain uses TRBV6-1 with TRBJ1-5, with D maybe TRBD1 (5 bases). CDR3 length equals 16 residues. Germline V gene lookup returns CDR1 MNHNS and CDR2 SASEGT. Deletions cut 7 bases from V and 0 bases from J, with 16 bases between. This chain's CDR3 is CASNPGLGYSNQPQHF. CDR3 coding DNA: TGTGCCAGCAATCCAGGGCTGGGTTATAGCAATCAGCCCCAGCATTTT.

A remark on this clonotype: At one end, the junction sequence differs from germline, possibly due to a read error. The DNA of the CDR3 is TGTTCCAGCAGTTTATTGGGACACCCCTACGAGCAGTACTTC. The encoded protein is CSSSLLGHPYEQYF. The chain recombines TRBV27 with TRBJ2-7; maybe TRBD1 (6 bases). Germline CDR1 is MNHEY and CDR2 is SMNVEV (reference sequence). The CDR3 runs 14 residues.

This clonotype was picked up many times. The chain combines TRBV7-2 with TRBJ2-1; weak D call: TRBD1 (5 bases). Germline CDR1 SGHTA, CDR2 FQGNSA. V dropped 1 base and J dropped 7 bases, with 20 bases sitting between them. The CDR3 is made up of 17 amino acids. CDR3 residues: CASSLGTSPRRGNEQFF. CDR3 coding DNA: TGTGCCAGCAGCTTAGGGACAAGCCCCCGAAGAGGTAATGAGCAGTTCTTC.